Below, one TCR beta chain is given with its context. This clone appeared a single time. Its antigen is not yet known. Per-base quality was not reported, and no clone a single base away is much larger than it. This sample was included in a study of blood T cell repertoires in COVID-19 (dated by TCRdb to the early 2020s). Describing the broader study: Collaborator samples came from the United States, Italy and Spain and covered acute and convalescent phases of COVID-19. The material from the prospective study consisted of cDNA or gDNA derived from T cells, B-cell-depleted T cells, or PBMCs. Subjects who had been exposed to COVID-19, were actively infected with it, or had recovered from it provided the deeply sampled blood TCRbeta repertoires that made up the dataset. The repertoires were released in a freely available public database intended as a resource for research on the immune response to SARS-CoV-2. The samples were drawn from two sources: the first 160 participants of the ongoing ImmuneRACE study, and 950 to 1,500 subjects contributed by 6 global collaborators. Sample metadata almost always included a de-identified subject ID, COVID-19 status, age in years and sex. Where available, HLA class I and class II types were taken from metadata supplied by the sample provider and were not determined by assay-based typing.

Summary of the overall study and its limitations: The quantity of clinical and demographic metadata differed by source and by participant and was supplied without curation.

Whole blood was collected in K2EDTA tubes by collaborating institutions according to the institutions' own protocols. For TCRbeta analysis, collaborator samples were shipped as frozen whole blood, as isolated PBMCs, or as DNA extracted from either sample type. TCRbeta CDR3 regions were amplified from genomic DNA using the immunoSEQ Assay, a bias-controlled multiplex PCR. From the authors' description of their analysis: The number of nucleated cells in each sample was estimated from the amplification of reference gene primers within the assay. Sequence reads were collapsed and filtered to measure the absolute abundance of every unique TCRbeta CDR3 rearrangement. For each sample, productive Simpson clonality was calculated as the square root of Simpson's diversity index across productive rearrangements. Here the immuneACCESS table is served through TCRdb, limited to in-frame sequences with V and J called. Missing clones are a known gap in these copies; in checked studies unresolved V genes cover under half, and the rest lacks a known reason. That table furnishes V, J and clone size, whereas the DNA furnished D and trimming. The sample table lists 25,000 to 30,000 clones, roughly 90% of them with a count of one. 4.5% to 7.5% of the sample goes to the ten largest clones.

The cysteine opens and the phenylalanine closes a CDR3 of 11 amino acids. Only CDR3 DNA remains: 33 bases, in frame from the first base. V drops 8 bases and J drops 1 base, leaving 5 bases in between. Sequences ENHRY (CDR1) and SYGVKD (CDR2) are obtained from the germline V gene. The origin of this receptor is a human donor in a cohort sampled during active COVID-19. The chain links TRBV10-3 with TRBJ1-2; no D gene can be assigned with confidence. Sample: peripheral blood. The CDR3 here reads CAIPRNYGYTF. The sequence in DNA is TGTGCCATCCCCCGTAACTATGGCTACACCTTC.